The present T cell receptor beta chain was sequenced within a study of cytomegalovirus exposure and HLA in healthy donors. This clone was observed a few times. The antigen remains undetermined. The study ran its PCR with 60 Vbeta and 13 Jbeta primers. Assay used: immunoSEQ multiplex PCR; TCRdb lists only in-frame clones, some missing. Among around 170,000 clones listed, around 85% were seen once. Study results and limitations: As was reported, the classifier diagnosed cytomegalovirus status with high specificity and sensitivity.

The material sequenced was PBMCs. The TCR originated in a man between 45 and 60 years old in good health and CMV-seronegative.

DNA of the CDR3: TGTGCCAGCAGCCCAAGTCTTGGAGTGGGGAGTGAGCAGTACTTC. The encoded protein is CASSPSLGVGSEQYF. The chain recombines TRBV11-3 with TRBJ2-7, with D possibly being TRBD2 (5 bases). The CDR3 length is 15 residues. Trimming took 5 bases from V and 7 from J, leaving 21 bases between them. CDR1 is SGHNT, CDR2 YENEEA, per germline.